Each of the 26 T cell receptor beta chains below was sequenced from the same sample in a study of blood T cell repertoires in COVID-19. Produced via immunoSEQ multiplex PCR; TCRdb's table is partial and in-frame only. The sample contains roughly 290,000 clones, under 90% of which appear only once. Sequenced: PBMCs or T cells enriched from blood (not recorded which). All receptors derive from a middle-aged woman who had recovered from COVID-19.

There are a few counts of this clone. This chain connects TRBV4-1 to TRBJ2-5; 7 positions match TRBD2. The V gene's germline CDR1 is MGHRA and CDR2 YSYEKL. Losses at the gene ends were 1 base for V and 1 base for J; bases not matched to a gene: 3. The CDR3 has 15 amino acids. CDR3 nucleotides: TGCGCCAGCAGCCAAGGAGCGGGGATCCAAGAGACCCAGTACTTC. Protein sequence: CASSQGAGIQETQYF.

The chain carries TRBV19 and TRBJ1-3; D is uncertain. From germline, CDR1 is LNHDA and CDR2 SQIVND (reference sequence). Trimming took off 3 bases at V and 2 bases at J, with 14 bases between the two ends. This CDR3 has 16 residues. CDR3 region: CASSILRGLAGNTIYF. The CDR3 nucleotides read TGTGCCAGTAGTATTCTTCGGGGTCTAGCTGGAAACACCATATATTTT.

The CDR3 protein is CASSMTGNYGYTF. DNA of the CDR3: TGTGCCAGTAGTATGACGGGGAACTATGGCTACACCTTC. The V and J genes are TRBV19 and TRBJ1-2; D gene ambiguous. There are 13 residues in the CDR3. The germline V and J ends were trimmed by 3 bases and 2 bases, with 7 bases remaining between them. Germline lookup yields CDR1 LNHDA and CDR2 SQIVND (reference sequence).

The V call is TRBV2, the J call TRBJ2-7; tentative D call: TRBD1 (8 bases). Germline-derived CDR1 and CDR2 are SNHLY and FYNNEI. The ends were cut back, 3 bases at V and 7 bases at J, with 13 bases in the middle. The CDR3 sequence is 13 residues long. Here the CDR3 reads CASSENRGGEQYF. The CDR3 DNA reads TGTGCCAGCAGTGAGAACAGGGGGGGTGAGCAGTACTTC.

The V call is TRBV6-2 or TRBV6-3, the J call TRBJ2-1, with 7 bases that match TRBD1. Germline V CDR1 and CDR2: MNHEY, SVGEGT. Trimming removed 1 base from V and 6 bases from J; junction bases left unmatched: 3. The CDR3 spans 14 residues. Here the CDR3 DNA reads TGTGCCAGCAGTTACTATGGGACAGCCAATGAGCAGTTCTTC. The encoded protein is CASSYYGTANEQFF.

The V gene is TRBV10-3, the J gene TRBJ2-5, with 7 bases matching TRBD2. V lost 0 bases to trimming and J lost 2 bases; unmatched junction nucleotides: 6. Germline CDR1 is ENHRY and CDR2 is SYGVKD. The CDR3 totals 16 residues. The CDR3 loop is CAISESGGIFQETQYF. The DNA for the CDR3 is TGTGCCATCAGTGAGTCCGGGGGGATTTTTCAAGAGACCCAGTACTTC.

This clone appeared a single time. Other DNA sequences in this specimen translate into the identical CDR3. This chain uses TRBV30 with TRBJ1-5, with a weak D call TRBD1 (6 bases). Germline V CDR1 and CDR2: GTSNPN, SVGIG (reference sequence). The CDR3 totals 14 residues. V was shortened by 0 bases and J by 2 bases, with 8 bases between the two germline ends. The CDR3 region has the DNA TGTGCCTGGAGTGTACAGGGCGGCAATCAGCCCCAGCATTTT. Amino acids: CAWSVQGGNQPQHF.

This sequence joins TRBV6-5 and TRBJ2-1; TRBD2 matches 7 bases. Germline V gene data show CDR1 as MNHEY and CDR2 as SVGAGI. The length of the CDR3 is 15 residues. Germline trimming cut 4 bases from V and 5 bases from J; bases unmatched to any gene: 8. The DNA for the CDR3 is TGTGCCAGCAGTTTACCGGGAGGAAGGGACAATGAGCAGTTCTTC. Translated, it gives CASSLPGGRDNEQFF.

The chain recombines TRBV29-1 with TRBJ2-5; 7 positions match TRBD1. The V and J ends lost 4 bases and 5 bases, in that order; junction bases with no gene match: 4. The CDR3 loop spans 12 amino acids. Germline loops: CDR1 SQVTM, CDR2 ANQGSEA. This CDR3 reads CSVGSRGETQYF. DNA of the CDR3: TGCAGCGTTGGAAGCAGGGGGGAGACCCAGTACTTC. Complete variable domain (other parts from reference TRBV29-1 and TRBJ2-5): SAVISQKPSRDICQRGTSLTIQCQVDSQVTMMFWYRQQPGQSLTLIATANQGSEATYESGFVIDKFPISRPNLTFSTLTVSNMSPEDSSIYLCSVGSRGETQYFGPGTRLLVL.

This clone showed up just once. The chain recombines TRBV15 with TRBJ1-1; D is unresolved. The germline V gene encodes CDR1 LNHNV and CDR2 YYDKDF (reference sequence). There are 14 residues in the CDR3. V was trimmed by 0 bases and J by 1 base, leaving 6 bases between them. The CDR3: CATSRDGPNTEAFF. CDR3 sequence (DNA): TGTGCCACCAGCAGAGACGGTCCGAACACTGAAGCTTTCTTT.

The gene calls are TRBV2 and TRBJ1-4; D is ambiguous. The CDR3 totals 15 residues. Trimming took off 2 bases at V and 4 bases at J, with 11 bases between the two ends. Germline V CDR1 and CDR2: SNHLY, FYNNEI. CDR3 protein: CASSELGVSNEKLFF. CDR3 bases: TGTGCCAGCAGTGAATTGGGAGTTAGTAATGAAAAACTGTTTTTT.

The rearrangement joins TRBV9 to TRBJ2-1; TRBD1 aligns across 8 bases. The CDR3 is made up of 14 amino acids. J lost 10 bases, V lost 4 bases, and 10 bases had no gene match. Germline CDR1 and CDR2: SGDLS and YYNGEE. The CDR3 loop is CASSLGQGSAEQFF. The CDR3 bases are TGTGCCAGCAGCCTTGGACAGGGTTCAGCGGAGCAGTTCTTC.

This clone is a singleton in its sample. The rearrangement joins TRBV7-6 to TRBJ2-5; maybe TRBD2 (6 bases). Germline V gene lookup returns CDR1 SGHVS and CDR2 FNYEAQ. Trimming took 5 bases from V and 5 from J, leaving 15 bases between them. This CDR3 has 14 residues. The CDR3 nucleotides are TGTGCCAGCAGCGCCGGAGGGGCCGGCGAGACCCAGTACTTC. Translation: CASSAGGAGETQYF.

The chain recombines TRBV19 with TRBJ2-1, with TRBD2 as a possible D gene (5 bases). Trimming left V 3 bases short and J 1 base short, with 7 bases between. The CDR3 length is 14 residues. Germline V CDR1 and CDR2: LNHDA, SQIVND (reference sequence). The CDR3 bases are TGTGCCAGTAGTATCCGGGGATCCTACAATGAGCAGTTCTTC. Translation: CASSIRGSYNEQFF.

This chain connects TRBV19 to TRBJ2-5; 10 bases map to TRBD1. V was clipped by 5 bases and J by 4 bases; unmatched bases: 4. The CDR3 contains 14 residues. Germline assignment: CDR1 LNHDA and CDR2 SQIVND (reference sequence). This CDR3 is CASSRDRGGETQYF. The CDR3 coding sequence is TGTGCCAGTAGTCGGGACAGGGGAGGAGAGACCCAGTACTTC.

The V gene is TRBV19, the J gene TRBJ2-7; possible D gene TRBD2, 5 bases. Germline V CDR1 and CDR2: LNHDA, SQIVND (reference sequence). With 5 bases removed from V and 6 bases from J, the gap between germline ends came to 11 bases. The CDR3 totals 12 residues. The DNA of the CDR3 is TGTGCCAGTAGTCCCCGAGGAGGCGAGCAGTACTTC. Amino acids: CASSPRGGEQYF.

CDR3 region: CASSGQASYNEQFF. The CDR3 DNA is TGTGCCAGTTCGGGACAGGCATCCTACAATGAGCAGTTCTTC. The chain combines TRBV2 with TRBJ2-1; TRBD1 aligns across 8 bases. This CDR3 region has 14 residues. From germline, CDR1 is SNHLY and CDR2 FYNNEI. The V and J ends lost 9 bases and 1 base, in that order; junction bases with no gene match: 5. Complete variable domain (other parts from reference TRBV2 and TRBJ2-1): EPEVTQTPSHQVTQMGQEVILRCVPISNHLYFYWYRQILGQKVEFLVSFYNNEISEKSEIFDDQFSVERPDGSNFTLKIRSTKLEDSAMYFCASSGQASYNEQFFGPGTRLTVL.

The chain's CDR3 is CASSLTQGIYGYTF. The CDR3 nucleotides read TGTGCCAGCAGTTTAACCCAGGGGATCTATGGCTACACCTTC. The chain joins TRBV27 to TRBJ1-2; D may be TRBD1 (6 bases). The ends were cut back, 2 bases at V and 4 bases at J, with 11 bases in the middle. Germline assignment: CDR1 MNHEY and CDR2 SMNVEV (reference sequence). The length of the CDR3 is 14 residues.

The chain has TRBV4-1 and TRBJ2-7, with 8 bases that match TRBD1. V lost 2 bases, J lost 7 bases, and 13 bases stayed unmatched. The germline V gene has CDR1 MGHRA and CDR2 YSYEKL. The CDR3 sequence is 16 residues long. The CDR3 DNA follows: TGCGCCAGCAGCCAACCGAGACAGGGGTTAACTCGGGAGCAGTACTTC. Protein sequence: CASSQPRQGLTREQYF.

The CDR3 nucleotides read TGTGCCAGCAGCTCCCTCAGGAATGGCTACACCTTC. This gives the protein CASSSLRNGYTF. This chain joins TRBV9 and TRBJ1-2, with D hard to call. Germline assignment: CDR1 SGDLS and CDR2 YYNGEE. This CDR3 has 12 amino acids. V gave up 4 bases and J gave up 6 bases, with 10 bases separating them.

The chain carries TRBV13 and TRBJ2-1; a weak D match, TRBD1 (6 bases). Germline assignment: CDR1 PRHDT and CDR2 FYEKMQ (reference sequence). The CDR3 runs to 16 residues. The V end was cut by 5 bases, the J end by 0 bases, with 14 bases between. CDR3 sequence (DNA): TGTGCCAGCAGCCCCTATCGAGGGGGCTCCTACAATGAGCAGTTCTTC. It translates to CASSPYRGGSYNEQFF.

The chain carries TRBV14 and TRBJ2-1; 11 nucleotides align to TRBD2. Germline V gives CDR1 SGHDN, CDR2 FVKESK. Losses at the gene ends were 4 bases for V and 2 bases for J; bases not matched to a gene: 1. The CDR3 is 15 amino acids. CDR3 in DNA: TGTGCCAGCAGCCCGGGACTAGCGGCCTACAATGAGCAGTTCTTC. It codes for CASSPGLAAYNEQFF.

The chain recombines TRBV4-1 with TRBJ2-4; possibly TRBD1 for D (6 bases). V was shortened by 1 base and J by 6 bases, with 19 bases between the two germline ends. The germline V gene has CDR1 MGHRA and CDR2 YSYEKL. The CDR3 loop spans 17 amino acids. The CDR3 is CASSQGQGSGFLNIQYF. The CDR3 DNA reads TGCGCCAGCAGCCAAGGCCAGGGGTCAGGATTTTTAAACATTCAGTACTTC.

This clone was seen a single time. The chain carries TRBV30 and TRBJ2-5; D is possibly TRBD2 (5 bases). Germline-derived CDR1 and CDR2 are GTSNPN and SVGIG (reference sequence). With 0 bases removed from V and 5 bases from J, the gap between germline ends came to 13 bases. This CDR3 is 14 amino acids long. The CDR3 nucleotides read TGTGCCTGGAGTGTATCGAGGGTTCGGGAGACCCAGTACTTC. It specifies CAWSVSRVRETQYF.

This rearrangement joins TRBV29-1 to TRBJ1-2, with TRBD1 matching over 7 bases. V lost 2 bases, J lost 7 bases, and 16 bases stayed unmatched. The CDR3 is 16 amino acids. CDR1 and CDR2 from the germline V gene are SQVTM and ANQGSEA. The chain's CDR3 is CSVETVREGGAGGYTF. The CDR3 DNA is TGCAGCGTTGAAACCGTTCGAGAAGGGGGCGCGGGTGGCTACACCTTC.

V gene TRBV6-5 combines with J gene TRBJ1-2; D is unresolved. Germline CDR1 MNHEY, CDR2 SVGAGI. This CDR3 has 13 residues. V was shortened by 6 bases and J by 2 bases, with 10 bases between the two germline ends. CDR3 bases: TGTGCCAGCAGATACACTGAAAACTATGGCTACACCTTC. Its translation is CASRYTENYGYTF.